This T cell receptor (beta chain) was recorded in a study of cytotoxic CD8 clonotypes in ibrutinib-treated CLL. Study-wide findings and caveats: There were few public clonotypes, and on treatment they contracted or stayed stable.

On this clone itself: Its antigen is still unknown.

Germline lookup yields CDR1 SGHTA and CDR2 FQGNSA. The CDR3 loop spans 17 amino acids. Deletions cut 1 base from V and 0 bases from J, with 13 bases between. Measured with immunoSEQ multiplex PCR; TCRdb has only the in-frame clones, and not every one. The table records about 310,000 clones, around four fifths of them present only once. This chain uses TRBV7-2 with TRBJ1-5; D is perhaps TRBD1 (5 bases). The sequence was obtained from a human donor with chronic lymphocytic leukemia. The sequenced sample was PBMCs, obtained before ibrutinib treatment. CDR3 DNA: TGTGCCAGCAGCTTAGTCGTGGACATTTATAGCAATCAGCCCCAGCATTTT. This gives the protein CASSLVVDIYSNQPQHF. Variable domain in full (rest from reference TRBV7-2 and TRBJ1-5): GAGVSQSPSNKVTEKGKDVELRCDPISGHTALYWYRQSLGQGLEFLIYFQGNSAPDKSGLPSDRFSAERTGGSVSTLTIQRTQQEDSAVYLCASSLVVDIYSNQPQHFGDGTRLSIL.